The entry below gives a single T cell receptor beta chain sequence along with its context. Generated by immunoSEQ multiplex PCR, the TCRdb table keeps only in-frame clones and is missing some. The sample lists around 57,000 clones; around 93% were seen once. CDR3 length equals 14 residues. Trimming stripped 0 bases from V and 4 bases from J, with 6 bases between. CDR1 is MNHEY, CDR2 SVGAGI, per germline. The source of the sample is a study of T cell changes during pregnancy in multiple sclerosis. This receptor was identified in a female donor in good health, enrolled as a control in a pregnancy study. The rearrangement links TRBV6-5 to TRBJ1-4; D gene ambiguous. The material sequenced was CD4+ T cells from peripheral blood mononuclear cells, taken after pregnancy. In DNA form, the CDR3 reads TGTGCCAGCAGTTACTCGAGCGGTAATGAAAAACTGTTTTTT. Amino acid sequence: CASSYSSGNEKLFF.